This TCR beta chain was profiled in a study of identical twins. Whole-study results and caveats: Insertions ran lower in abundant cord blood beta clonotypes, though not in memory repertoires.

Germline V gene lookup returns CDR1 MGHRA and CDR2 YSYEKL. The CDR3 loop spans 16 amino acids. V lost 0 bases and J lost 1, with 10 bases in between. A universal primer site came from template switching; cDNA carried unique molecular identifiers. One entry per CDR3 protein, called by TCRdb with MiXCR from the 5' RACE reads. The table lists about 920,000 distinct CDR3 sequences, around an eighth of them singletons. Turning to this clonotype: Its specificity is not known.

The same sample was also studied in work on yellow fever vaccine responses in identical twins. That work adds: Twins reportedly showed a vaccine T cell response that seemed partly convergent and partly personalized.

The genes are TRBV4-1 and TRBJ1-5; a weak D match, TRBD1 (6 bases). The source is a woman between 18 and 29 years old in good health. Sequencing used PBMCs. CDR3 in amino acids: CASSQETDRSNQPQHF. In DNA, the CDR3 is TGCGCCAGCAGCCAAGAAACGGACAGAAGCAATCAGCCCCAGCATTTT.